This T cell receptor beta chain was obtained from a study of control samples from healthy donors and cancer patients. The protocol was immunoSEQ multiplex PCR, while the TCRdb copy is restricted to in-frame clones and leaves out a portion. Among about 63,000 clones listed, 85% were seen once. The CDR3 is made up of 14 amino acids. From germline, CDR1 is ENHRY and CDR2 SYGVKD. V lost 6 bases, J lost 4 bases, and 6 bases stayed unmatched. The sequence was obtained from a man aged 35-49 years in good health. The sample was blood. The chain couples TRBV10-3 to TRBJ2-1; 7 bases are a match to TRBD2. The CDR3 bases are TGTGCCATCAGCTCCGGGACTACTTACAATGAGCAGTTCTTC. Its translation: CAISSGTTYNEQFF.